These 8 T cell receptor beta chains were sequenced from one sample in a study of Ad26.COV2.S vaccination and SARS-CoV-2 variants. Treatment meaning: 19 received Ad26.COV2.S at low or high dose, single or two shots; 5 received placebo; per-sample allocation not given. Day 63 after the first vaccine or placebo injection was the time point for sampling. Sequencing was performed with immunoSEQ multiplex PCR; in TCRdb, only in-frame clones are kept and a portion is missing. The sample holds more than 350,000 clones, approximately 92% seen once. This specimen consisted of peripheral blood, obtained in a trial of Ad26.COV2.S vaccine versus placebo. All receptors come from a person between 18 and 60 years old who received the Ad26.COV2.S COVID-19 vaccine or a placebo.

CDR3 sequence reads: CASSSPGGAAETQYF. The CDR3 DNA follows: TGTGCCAGCAGCAGTCCAGGGGGGGCGGCAGAGACCCAGTACTTC. The rearrangement uses TRBV7-9 and TRBJ2-5; D may match TRBD1 or TRBD2 (7 bases each). Looked up from germline, CDR1 is SEHNR and CDR2 is FQNEAQ (reference sequence). The V end was cut by 5 bases, the J end by 4 bases, with 17 bases between. The CDR3 has 15 amino acids. Complete variable domain (other parts from reference TRBV7-9 and TRBJ2-5): DTGVSQNPRHKITKRGQNVTFRCDPISEHNRLYWYRQTLGQGPEFLTYFQNEAQLEKSRLLSDRFSAERPKGSFSTLEIQRTEQGDSAMYLCASSSPGGAAETQYFGPGTRLLVL.

This chain connects TRBV2 to TRBJ2-1; TRBD2 matches 10 bases. The CDR3 runs 14 residues. Trimming removed 6 bases from V and 7 bases from J; junction bases left unmatched: 6. Per the germline V gene, CDR1 is SNHLY and CDR2 is FYNNEI. Here the CDR3 reads CASRGLAVGNEQFF. CDR3 coding DNA: TGTGCCAGCAGAGGACTAGCGGTAGGGAATGAGCAGTTCTTC. Supplemented by reference TRBV2 and TRBJ2-1, the full variable domain reads EPEVTQTPSHQVTQMGQEVILRCVPISNHLYFYWYRQILGQKVEFLVSFYNNEISEKSEIFDDQFSVERPDGSNFTLKIRSTKLEDSAMYFCASRGLAVGNEQFFGPGTRLTVL.

The rearrangement links TRBV6-4 to TRBJ1-6; D unresolved. Trimming cost V 2 bases and J 6 bases, with 11 bases left between them. CDR1 is MRHNA, CDR2 SNTAGT, per germline. This CDR3 is built from 15 residues. The CDR3 DNA reads as TGTGCCAGCAGTGACAGGGTGGGCAGTAATTCACCCCTCCACTTT. Encoded protein: CASSDRVGSNSPLHF.

J is TRBJ2-5 and V is TRBV9, with D perhaps TRBD1 (6 bases). From germline, CDR1 is SGDLS and CDR2 YYNGEE. This CDR3 region has 14 residues. Trimming left V 7 bases short and J 4 bases short, with 17 bases between. The CDR3 spells CASERWGLGETQYF. The CDR3 DNA follows: TGTGCCAGCGAGAGATGGGGGCTAGGAGAGACCCAGTACTTC.

The chain employs TRBV6-6 and TRBJ2-3; 7 positions match TRBD2. V lost 2 bases and J lost 2; bases outside the gene matches: 1. This CDR3 contains 14 residues. Germline V gene lookup returns CDR1 MNHNY and CDR2 SVGAGI (reference sequence). CDR3 residues: CASSYGTITDTQYF. DNA of the CDR3: TGTGCCAGCAGTTACGGGACTATCACAGATACGCAGTATTTT.

This clone was found once. This chain connects TRBV7-2 to TRBJ2-2; D possibly corresponds to TRBD1 (5 bases). Germline V lookup: CDR1 SGHTA, CDR2 FQGNSA. The CDR3 runs to 17 residues. V lost 1 base, J lost 2 bases, and 14 bases lay in between. CDR3 region: CASSLGSDRLNTGELFF. CDR3 in DNA: TGTGCCAGCAGCTTAGGATCCGACAGATTAAACACCGGGGAGCTGTTTTTT.

V is TRBV5-1 and J is TRBJ1-2; no definite D call. This CDR3 region has 13 residues. V was clipped by 0 bases and J by 2 bases, with 5 bases between them. From germline, CDR1 is SGHRS and CDR2 YFSETQ. The CDR3 loop reads CASSLGFNYGYTF. The CDR3 DNA follows: TGCGCCAGCAGCTTGGGGTTCAACTATGGCTACACCTTC.

The CDR3 protein is CATSSNSPLHF. CDR3 nucleotides: TGTGCCACCAGCAGTAATTCACCCCTCCACTTT. The chain combines TRBV15 with TRBJ1-6; D unclear. Trimming left V 3 bases short and J 6 bases short, with 0 bases between. CDR1 and CDR2 (germline): LNHNV, YYDKDF (reference sequence). The CDR3 is 11 amino acids.